This TCR beta chain was sequenced for a study of cytomegalovirus exposure and HLA in healthy donors. General study findings and limits: Sequences of the TCR beta chain were said to predict the HLA-A and HLA-B alleles of most subjects accurately. There were reportedly fewer N-insertions in an Asian-associated ancestry cluster than the roughly 670-donor mean, in a later analysis.

Concerning this clone: The antigen is unknown.

Vbeta (60) and Jbeta (13) primers were used in the PCR. TCRdb keeps only in-frame clones here, not all; method: immunoSEQ multiplex PCR. The sample totals roughly 60,000 clones. Input material: PBMCs. The clonotype originates from a woman younger than 30 in good health and CMV-seronegative.

The CDR3: CASSWSTGNTEAFF. The CDR3 nucleotides read TGTGCCAGCAGCTGGTCGACAGGGAACACTGAAGCTTTCTTT. The chain combines TRBV5-4 with TRBJ1-1; the D gene is possibly TRBD1 (6 bases). The CDR3 has 14 amino acids. From germline, CDR1 is SGHNT and CDR2 YYREEE (reference sequence). V lost 3 bases to trimming and J lost 1 base, with 10 bases between them.